The 27 T cell receptor beta chains presented below share a single source sample, sequenced in a study of cytomegalovirus exposure and HLA in healthy donors. Method: immunoSEQ multiplex PCR; TCRdb's copy keeps in-frame clones and lacks some. The data show about 98,000 clones, around 85% seen once. Sequencing was done on a sample of PBMCs. The receptors derive from a young woman in good health and CMV-seronegative.

V is TRBV11-2 and J is TRBJ2-7; tentatively, D is TRBD1 (6 bases). CDR3 size: 13 residues. The V end lost 5 bases, the J end lost 3 bases, and 11 bases lay between the germline ends. In germline, CDR1 is SGHAT, CDR2 FQNNGV. CDR3 protein: CASSSRDNYEQYF. DNA of the CDR3: TGTGCCAGCAGCAGTCGGGACAACTACGAGCAGTACTTC.

V usage is TRBV7-9 and J usage is TRBJ1-2; D is perhaps TRBD1 (6 bases). Germline-derived CDR1 and CDR2 are SEHNR and FQNEAQ (reference sequence). The V and J ends lost 5 bases and 8 bases respectively, with 24 bases between them. CDR3 length: 16 residues. CDR3 bases: TGTGCCAGCAGCGCACAGGGCAGGGCGAAGCTGGTGGGCTACACCTTC. Residues: CASSAQGRAKLVGYTF.

The chain links TRBV29-1 to TRBJ2-3, with TRBD1 matching 8 bases. The CDR3 totals 15 residues. V gave up 6 bases and J gave up 3 bases; unmatched junction bases: 11. Germline V lookup: CDR1 SQVTM, CDR2 ANQGSEA. CDR3 DNA sequence: TGCAGCGTACCCTCAGGGGGCAGGACGACAGATACGCAGTATTTT. The encoded protein is CSVPSGGRTTDTQYF.

This chain joins TRBV28 and TRBJ2-7; 13 bases agree with TRBD2. The CDR3 runs to 13 residues. The trim removed 11 bases at V and 3 bases at J, leaving 4 bases unmatched. CDR1 is MDHEN, CDR2 SYDVKM, per germline. The CDR3 region has the DNA TGTGCCGCCGGGACTAGCGGGAACTACGAGCAGTACTTC. Its translation: CAAGTSGNYEQYF.

Worth noting for this clone: One base away lies a much larger clone, so this may be a sequencing read error. The rearrangement joins TRBV27 to TRBJ2-2; 7 nucleotides line up with TRBD1. Germline V gene data show CDR1 as MNHEY and CDR2 as SMNVEV (reference sequence). CDR3 length: 12 amino acids. The CDR3 is CASRRPTGPVAF. CDR3 in DNA: TGTGCCAGCAGGCGCCCGACAGGGCCTGTGGCTTTT.

The rearrangement uses TRBV28 and TRBJ1-2, with D maybe TRBD1 (5 bases). Trimming removed 7 bases at V and 7 bases at J, with 22 bases between. CDR1 is MDHEN and CDR2 is SYDVKM in the germline V gene. CDR3 length equals 15 residues. This CDR3 reads CASTQVGGVLGGYTF. The CDR3 bases are TGTGCCAGCACCCAAGTTGGAGGGGTCCTCGGTGGCTACACCTTC.

The V gene is TRBV27, the J gene TRBJ1-5, with a weak D call TRBD1 (5 bases). V lost 3 bases and J lost 3, with 12 bases in between. CDR3 length: 15 residues. Germline values: CDR1 MNHEY, CDR2 SMNVEV (reference sequence). This CDR3 is CASSFAGNHNQPQHF. CDR3 sequence (DNA): TGTGCCAGCAGTTTCGCAGGGAACCACAATCAGCCCCAGCATTTT.

The rearrangement uses TRBV2 and TRBJ2-1; D perhaps matches TRBD1 (5 bases). CDR1 is SNHLY and CDR2 is FYNNEI in the germline V gene. Trimming left V 1 base short and J 9 bases short, with 16 bases between. This CDR3 has 15 residues. The CDR3 DNA reads TGTGCCAGCAGTGAAGACAGGTCTCGACGAAGTGAGCAGTTCTTC. Its translation is CASSEDRSRRSEQFF.

The rearrangement joins TRBV7-3 to TRBJ2-5, with no clear D. V was cut by 4 bases and J by 2 bases, with 8 bases left in between. This CDR3 contains 13 residues. CDR1 and CDR2 (germline): SGHTA, FQGTGA. CDR3: CASSSSRQETQYF. The CDR3 region has the DNA TGTGCCAGCAGCTCTAGTCGGCAAGAGACCCAGTACTTC.

V usage is TRBV9 and J usage is TRBJ1-5; D perhaps matches TRBD1 (6 bases). CDR3 length equals 14 residues. The germline CDR1 and CDR2 sequences are SGDLS and YYNGEE. V shed 0 bases and J shed 7 bases, with 11 bases lying between them. Here the CDR3 reads CASSVGGGGQPQHF. The DNA of the CDR3 is TGTGCCAGCAGCGTAGGAGGGGGAGGGCAGCCCCAGCATTTT.

The chain has TRBV6-1 and TRBJ1-1; the match to TRBD1 covers 9 bases. Germline V lookup: CDR1 MNHNS, CDR2 SASEGT. Trimming removed 4 bases from V and 5 bases from J; junction bases left unmatched: 8. There are 15 residues in the CDR3. CDR3: CASSATTGGGTEAFF. CDR3 DNA sequence: TGTGCCAGCAGTGCTACCACAGGGGGCGGAACTGAAGCTTTCTTT.

The genes are TRBV9 and TRBJ2-1, with a weak D call TRBD2 (6 bases). The CDR3 contains 14 residues. Germline V gene data show CDR1 as SGDLS and CDR2 as YYNGEE. Trimming stripped 6 bases from V and 2 bases from J, with 12 bases between. The CDR3 loop is CASTGGATYNEQFF. The CDR3 coding sequence is TGTGCCAGCACGGGCGGGGCCACCTACAATGAGCAGTTCTTC.

V is TRBV18 and J is TRBJ2-2; D gene unclear. CDR1 is KGHSH and CDR2 is LQKENI in the germline V gene. This CDR3 has 15 residues. V was cut by 3 bases and J by 3 bases, with 11 bases left in between. The CDR3 DNA reads as TGTGCCAGCTCACCGGGCCAGATAGACACCGGGGAGCTGTTTTTT. Translated, it gives CASSPGQIDTGELFF.

The V and J genes are TRBV2 and TRBJ2-7; TRBD1 matches 8 bases. Germline-derived CDR1 and CDR2 are SNHLY and FYNNEI. Losses at the gene ends were 4 bases for V and 2 bases for J; bases not matched to a gene: 4. The CDR3 sequence is 14 residues long. CDR3 sequence reads: CASSAGTGTYEQYF. The CDR3 region has the DNA TGTGCCAGCAGTGCCGGGACAGGTACCTACGAGCAGTACTTC.

This rearrangement joins TRBV5-5 to TRBJ1-1; tentatively, D is TRBD1 (5 bases). CDR3 size: 16 residues. CDR1 SGHKS and CDR2 YYEKEE come from the germline V gene (reference sequence). V gave up 2 bases and J gave up 4 bases, with 18 bases separating them. Here the CDR3 reads CASSFGQGAVRTEAFF. The CDR3, as DNA: TGTGCCAGCAGCTTCGGACAAGGGGCGGTTCGCACTGAAGCTTTCTTT.

The CDR3 sequence: CASKLLLAAGEQYF. CDR3 in DNA: TGTGCCAGCAAATTACTTCTAGCGGCGGGGGAGCAGTACTTC. The rearrangement joins TRBV28 to TRBJ2-7, with 7 bases matching TRBD2. The V segment lost 7 bases and the J segment 7 bases; nucleotides outside the gene matches: 13. CDR1 and CDR2 (germline): MDHEN, SYDVKM. The CDR3 runs 14 residues.

This chain connects TRBV6-6 to TRBJ1-4; D may be TRBD1 (5 bases). Trimming removed 10 bases from V and 8 bases from J, with 17 bases in between. The CDR3 is 13 amino acids. Germline assignment: CDR1 MNHNY and CDR2 SVGAGI (reference sequence). The CDR3 reads CATDRGGGEKLFF. The CDR3 coding sequence is TGTGCCACCGATCGGGGGGGAGGAGAAAAACTGTTTTTT.

V is TRBV27 and J is TRBJ1-2, with unresolved D. The length of the CDR3 is 14 residues. Trimming left V 3 bases short and J 1 base short, with 9 bases between. CDR1 MNHEY and CDR2 SMNVEV come from the germline V gene (reference sequence). The CDR3, as DNA: TGTGCCAGCAGTTTGGCAGGTTATAACTATGGCTACACCTTC. Translation gives CASSLAGYNYGYTF.

This clone was seen at least ten times. The V gene is TRBV4-2, the J gene TRBJ1-5; D unclear. V lost 1 base, J lost 4 bases, and 17 bases lay in between. CDR3 size: 17 residues. CDR1 and CDR2 (germline): LGHNA, YNFKEQ. The CDR3, as DNA: TGTGCCAGCAGCCAAGTTAAAGGTAGCCTCAAGAATCAGCCCCAGCATTTT. Translation gives CASSQVKGSLKNQPQHF.

V is TRBV27 and J is TRBJ2-5, with D possibly TRBD1 on 6 matching bases. CDR1 and CDR2 from the germline V gene are MNHEY and SMNVEV (reference sequence). With 0 bases removed from V and 7 bases from J, the gap between germline ends came to 15 bases. The CDR3 runs to 15 residues. The CDR3 spells CASSLSLTGRGTQYF. The CDR3 DNA sequence: TGTGCCAGCAGTTTATCACTTACAGGGAGAGGGACCCAGTACTTC.

V usage is TRBV9 and J usage is TRBJ2-7; TRBD2 aligns across 12 bases. CDR3 length: 14 amino acids. Germline V gives CDR1 SGDLS, CDR2 YYNGEE. V trimming: 3 bases; J trimming: 6 bases; junction bases outside the gene matches: 4. The CDR3 sequence is CASSAGLAGTEQYF. The DNA of the CDR3 is TGTGCCAGCAGCGCTGGACTAGCGGGGACCGAGCAGTACTTC.

This chain connects TRBV28 to TRBJ1-4; unclear D gene. The CDR3 length is 14 residues. V lost 3 bases to trimming and J lost 0 bases, with 5 bases between them. Germline V lookup: CDR1 MDHEN, CDR2 SYDVKM. The CDR3: CASSFSATNEKLFF. CDR3 in DNA: TGTGCCAGCAGTTTCAGTGCAACTAATGAAAAACTGTTTTTT.

This chain joins TRBV27 and TRBJ2-1; 9 bases match TRBD1. This CDR3 region has 14 residues. Germline V gives CDR1 MNHEY, CDR2 SMNVEV (reference sequence). With 6 bases clipped from V and 4 bases from J, the junction kept 4 bases outside the gene matches. CDR3 residues: CASRPGQGYNEQFF. As DNA, the CDR3 is TGTGCCAGCAGGCCGGGACAGGGATACAATGAGCAGTTCTTC.

The chain combines TRBV6-1 with TRBJ2-5, with 15 bases identical to TRBD2. Germline CDR1 is MNHNS and CDR2 is SASEGT. The CDR3 runs to 17 residues. V lost 4 bases and J lost 1; bases outside the gene matches: 4. The DNA for the CDR3 is TGTGCCAGCAGTGCCGGGACTAGCGGGGGGTCCCAAGAGACCCAGTACTTC. Its translation is CASSAGTSGGSQETQYF.

The chain uses TRBV7-9 and TRBJ1-5; D may be TRBD1 (5 bases). Germline V CDR1 and CDR2: SEHNR, FQNEAQ (reference sequence). The CDR3 spans 14 residues. Between the trimmed V and J ends, which lost 5 bases and 5 bases, there was a span of 13 bases. Written as DNA, the CDR3 is TGTGCCAGCAGCCCAGCGGGGGGGGATCAGCCCCAGCATTTT. Its translation is CASSPAGGDQPQHF.

The chain carries TRBV28 and TRBJ2-3; D possibly corresponds to TRBD1 (6 bases). V gave up 5 bases and J gave up 0 bases, with 18 bases separating them. The CDR3 consists of 17 residues. Germline values: CDR1 MDHEN, CDR2 SYDVKM. CDR3 in amino acids: CASSQIQGKGSTDTQYF. In DNA, the CDR3 is TGTGCCAGCAGTCAGATACAGGGAAAAGGGAGCACAGATACGCAGTATTTT.

The chain recombines TRBV19 with TRBJ1-2; TRBD1 aligns across 10 bases. Germline V CDR1 and CDR2: LNHDA, SQIVND (reference sequence). CDR3 length: 14 residues. Trimming removed 5 bases from V and 5 bases from J; junction bases left unmatched: 5. CDR3 in DNA: TGTGCCAGTAGTGACGACAGGGGGCGGTATGGCTACACCTTC. Its translation: CASSDDRGRYGYTF.